The 28 T cell receptor beta chains given below trace back to one sample, sequenced in a study of cytomegalovirus exposure and HLA in healthy donors. The PCR made use of 60 Vbeta and 13 Jbeta primers. TCRdb's copy holds only in-frame clones and misses some; the assay was immunoSEQ multiplex PCR. The sample has 130,000 to 150,000 clones, and its top ten clones hold 2% to 3%. The sequenced material came from PBMCs. These receptors originate from a man aged 35 to 55 in good health and CMV-seronegative.

This chain connects TRBV6-5 to TRBJ1-5; 11 bases are a match to TRBD1. Trimming cost V 6 bases and J 5 bases; bases outside gene matches: 6. The CDR3 is 15 residues long. Germline V gene sequence: CDR1 MNHEY, CDR2 SVGAGI. CDR3 bases: TGTGCCAGCAGGAGGACAGGGGGCAATCATCAGCCCCAGCATTTT. Translating gives CASRRTGGNHQPQHF.

CDR3 DNA sequence: TGTGCCAGCAGTCCCGGACAGGGTGGCTACGAGCAGTACTTC. This translates into CASSPGQGGYEQYF. This chain uses TRBV25-1 with TRBJ2-7, with 8 bases lining up with TRBD1. This CDR3 is 14 amino acids long. V lost 5 bases to trimming and J lost 3 bases; unmatched junction nucleotides: 6. Looked up from germline, CDR1 is MGHDK and CDR2 is SYGVNS.

The chain recombines TRBV7-2 with TRBJ2-5; possibly TRBD1 for D (5 bases). The assigned J gene may be wrong: the sequence end matches TRBJ2-7 better. CDR1 and CDR2 from the germline V gene are SGHTA and FQGNSA. The CDR3 sequence is 12 residues long. The CDR3 DNA is TGTGCCAGCAGCCCAGGGTCCTACGAGCAGTACTTC. Protein: CASSPGSYEQYF.

The rearrangement uses TRBV5-4 and TRBJ1-2, with D perhaps TRBD1 (6 bases). Germline V CDR1 and CDR2: SGHNT, YYREEE (reference sequence). The germline V and J ends were trimmed by 4 bases and 0 bases, with 7 bases remaining between them. The CDR3 length is 13 residues. The CDR3 nucleotides are TGTGCCAGCAGCCGGGACACTAACTATGGCTACACCTTC. It is translated as CASSRDTNYGYTF.

This chain joins TRBV7-9 and TRBJ1-6, with 10 bases identical to TRBD1. The length of the CDR3 is 15 residues. The germline CDR1 and CDR2 sequences are SEHNR and FQNEAQ (reference sequence). V was clipped by 5 bases and J by 9 bases; unmatched bases: 7. CDR3 in DNA: TGTGCCAGCAGCCCTAGACAGGGGGCAGGTTCACCCCTCCACTTT. Its protein is CASSPRQGAGSPLHF.

This chain uses TRBV7-6 with TRBJ2-5; no reliable D call. Germline values: CDR1 SGHVS, CDR2 FNYEAQ. Trimming removed 0 bases at V and 1 base at J, with 9 bases between. The CDR3 is 15 residues long. This CDR3 reads CASSLASGVQETQYF. The CDR3 DNA is TGTGCCAGCAGCTTAGCCTCTGGAGTCCAAGAGACCCAGTACTTC.

The chain carries TRBV19 and TRBJ1-2; possibly TRBD1 for D (5 bases). Germline V lookup: CDR1 LNHDA, CDR2 SQIVND (reference sequence). Deletions cut 8 bases from V and 6 bases from J, with 19 bases between. The CDR3 is made up of 14 amino acids. CDR3 DNA sequence: TGTGCCAGTGCAGAGCGGGACTCCGTTAATGGCTACACCTTC. Amino acid sequence: CASAERDSVNGYTF. Full variable domain (remainder filled in from reference TRBV19 and TRBJ1-2): DGGITQSPKYLFRKEGQNVTLSCEQNLNHDAMYWYRQDPGQGLRLIYYSQIVNDFQKGDIAEGYSVSREKKESFPLTVTSAQKNPTAFYLCASAERDSVNGYTFGSGTRLTVV.

CDR3 amino acids: CASSLEGAGNYGYTF. CDR3 nucleotide sequence: TGTGCCAGCAGCTTAGAAGGGGCCGGTAACTATGGCTACACCTTC. The chain recombines TRBV7-9 with TRBJ1-2, with TRBD1 as a possible D gene (5 bases). The V end lost 1 base, the J end lost 1 base, and 10 bases lay between the germline ends. Per the germline V gene, CDR1 is SEHNR and CDR2 is FQNEAQ (reference sequence). The CDR3 sequence is 15 residues long.

The rearrangement links TRBV6-1 to TRBJ1-3; unclear D gene. Trimming stripped 2 bases from V and 4 bases from J, with 9 bases between. Germline CDR1 reads MNHNS; CDR2 reads SASEGT. The CDR3 has 14 amino acids. The CDR3 DNA reads TGTGCCAGCAGTGAATTCCCTTCCGGAAACACCATATATTTT. Translating gives CASSEFPSGNTIYF.

Comments on this clone: The same CDR3 is also encoded by other DNA sequences in this sample. This chain uses TRBV6-1 with TRBJ1-5; TRBD1 matches at 9 bases. After removal of 4 bases from V and 4 bases from J, the junction contained 2 bases not matched to a gene. The germline V gene has CDR1 MNHNS and CDR2 SASEGT. CDR3 size: 14 residues. The CDR3 is CASSVQGANQPQHF. CDR3 sequence (DNA): TGTGCCAGCAGTGTACAGGGGGCGAATCAGCCCCAGCATTTT.

The rearrangement uses TRBV5-1 and TRBJ2-3, with D possibly TRBD2 on 6 matching bases. This CDR3 region has 14 residues. Germline V gene lookup returns CDR1 SGHRS and CDR2 YFSETQ. With 5 bases removed from V and 2 bases from J, the gap between germline ends came to 12 bases. As DNA, the CDR3 is TGCGCCAGCAGTTCGGGGGAAGTCACAGATACGCAGTATTTT. Encoded protein: CASSSGEVTDTQYF.

This chain connects TRBV4-2 to TRBJ2-1; 14 bases line up with TRBD2. The CDR3 has 19 residues. Trimming took 0 bases from V and 9 from J; bases not matched to a gene: 13. Germline CDR1 and CDR2: LGHNA and YNFKEQ. The CDR3 DNA is TGTGCCAGCAGCCAAGAAAGACTAGCGGGGGGGCACCGAGGCGGTGAGCAGTTCTTC. As protein: CASSQERLAGGHRGGEQFF.

The chain is built from TRBV11-3 and TRBJ2-1; 9 bases map to TRBD1. The CDR3 has 14 amino acids. In germline, CDR1 is SGHNT, CDR2 YENEEA. The V gene end was trimmed by 5 bases and the J gene end by 8 bases; junction bases not matched to a gene: 7. The CDR3 region has the DNA TGTGCCAGCAGCCCTGGGACAGGGATCCATGAGCAGTTCTTC. This gives the protein CASSPGTGIHEQFF.

The chain employs TRBV25-1 and TRBJ2-1, with 9 bases aligning to TRBD1. There are 15 residues in the CDR3. The germline V gene encodes CDR1 MGHDK and CDR2 SYGVNS. The V segment lost 6 bases and the J segment 4 bases; nucleotides outside the gene matches: 7. The CDR3 region is CASRYGQGTYNEQFF. CDR3 DNA sequence: TGTGCCAGCAGGTATGGACAGGGGACGTACAATGAGCAGTTCTTC.

This sequence joins TRBV27 and TRBJ1-2; 7 bases line up with TRBD1. The CDR3 spans 16 residues. The V and J ends lost 4 bases and 3 bases, in that order; junction bases with no gene match: 11. Germline CDR1 and CDR2: MNHEY and SMNVEV (reference sequence). The DNA of the CDR3 is TGTGCCAGCAGTTCGCAGACAGGGAGGAACTACTATGGCTACACCTTC. Encoded protein: CASSSQTGRNYYGYTF.

The rearrangement uses TRBV9 and TRBJ2-5, with TRBD2 matching over 11 bases. Germline loops: CDR1 SGDLS, CDR2 YYNGEE. The CDR3 spans 15 residues. With 4 bases clipped from V and 4 bases from J, the junction kept 6 bases outside the gene matches. The CDR3 coding sequence is TGTGCCAGCAGCTCTTGGACTAGCGGGTCAGAGACCCAGTACTTC. The encoded protein is CASSSWTSGSETQYF.

The chain uses TRBV4-3 and TRBJ1-1, with unresolved D. The CDR3 sequence is 15 residues long. Trimming took off 1 base at V and 0 bases at J, with 9 bases between the two ends. Germline V gene data show CDR1 as LGHNA and CDR2 as YSLEER. CDR3 bases: TGCGCCAGCAGCCAAGGAAATTGGCTGAACACTGAAGCTTTCTTT. Protein sequence: CASSQGNWLNTEAFF.

The chain is built from TRBV6-1 and TRBJ2-7, with TRBD1 as a possible D gene (7 bases). This CDR3 has 15 amino acids. Germline-derived CDR1 and CDR2 are MNHNS and SASEGT. V lost 6 bases and J 1 base, leaving 16 bases between the germline ends. The CDR3 reads CASRTGRGVSYEQYF. CDR3 in DNA: TGTGCCAGCAGAACTGGCAGGGGGGTATCCTACGAGCAGTACTTC.

The chain couples TRBV6-4 to TRBJ1-2; D remains ambiguous. Trimming took 3 bases from V and 6 from J, leaving 17 bases between them. Looked up from germline, CDR1 is MRHNA and CDR2 is SNTAGT. The CDR3 is 15 residues long. The CDR3 sequence is CASSERFLGTHGYTF. The CDR3 DNA is TGTGCCAGCAGTGAAAGATTTCTGGGCACACATGGCTACACCTTC.

The chain is built from TRBV6-5 and TRBJ2-7; perhaps TRBD2 as D (5 bases). Per germline, CDR1 MNHEY and CDR2 SVGAGI. The CDR3 loop spans 14 amino acids. Trimming removed 5 bases at V and 3 bases at J, with 14 bases between. The CDR3 reads CASSPRRLHYEQYF. The CDR3 nucleotides read TGTGCCAGCAGTCCCCGGAGGCTCCACTACGAGCAGTACTTC.

The V gene is TRBV28, the J gene TRBJ1-1; tentatively, D is TRBD1 (5 bases). V shed 5 bases and J shed 5 bases, with 15 bases lying between them. The CDR3 sequence is 14 residues long. Germline-derived CDR1 and CDR2 are MDHEN and SYDVKM. This CDR3 reads CASSTVWGGTEAFF. The CDR3 DNA sequence: TGTGCCAGCAGTACTGTATGGGGGGGGACTGAAGCTTTCTTT.

This sequence joins TRBV5-8 and TRBJ2-1; 7 bases match TRBD2. The V gene end was trimmed by 6 bases and the J gene end by 10 bases; junction bases not matched to a gene: 7. The germline V gene encodes CDR1 SGHTS and CDR2 YDEGEE. CDR3 length: 12 amino acids. The CDR3 region is CASIRGEIEQFF. The CDR3 bases are TGTGCCAGCATCCGGGGGGAGATCGAGCAGTTCTTC.

The rearrangement uses TRBV7-2 and TRBJ1-6; D possibly corresponds to TRBD1 (6 bases). The V and J ends lost 4 bases and 9 bases respectively, with 10 bases between them. The germline gives CDR1 SGHTA, CDR2 FQGNSA. CDR3 length: 13 amino acids. CDR3 amino acids: CASSYGQLSPLHF. The CDR3 DNA reads TGTGCCAGCAGCTACGGACAGCTTTCACCCCTCCACTTT.

V is TRBV9 and J is TRBJ1-1; 7 bases map to TRBD1. Germline CDR1 is SGDLS and CDR2 is YYNGEE. This CDR3 has 16 amino acids. The J segment lost 1 base and the V segment lost 4 bases, leaving 10 bases of the junction unmatched. DNA of the CDR3: TGTGCCAGCAGCCCCCAACCATACAGGGGGAACACTGAAGCTTTCTTT. Amino acid sequence: CASSPQPYRGNTEAFF.

The chain links TRBV7-8 to TRBJ2-5, with 10 positions matching TRBD1. CDR1 is SGHVS, CDR2 FQNEAQ, per germline. V was pared by 4 bases and J by 5 bases, with 7 bases of the junction left unmatched. The CDR3 has 15 amino acids. The CDR3 loop is CASSSRTGGWETQYF. The CDR3, as DNA: TGTGCCAGCAGCTCCCGGACAGGGGGGTGGGAGACCCAGTACTTC. Together with reference TRBV7-8 and TRBJ2-5, the CDR3 gives the full variable domain: GAGVSQSPRYKVAKRGQDVALRCDPISGHVSLFWYQQALGQGPEFLTYFQNEAQLDKSGLPSDRFFAERPEGSVSTLKIQRTQQEDSAVYLCASSSRTGGWETQYFGPGTRLLVL.

The rearrangement links TRBV7-3 to TRBJ2-5, with TRBD1 identical over 9 bases. Losses at the gene ends were 4 bases for V and 4 bases for J; bases not matched to a gene: 4. CDR1 is SGHTA, CDR2 FQGTGA, per germline. The CDR3 consists of 14 residues. This chain's CDR3 is CASSSGTGRETQYF. CDR3 in DNA: TGTGCCAGCAGCTCCGGGACAGGGAGAGAGACCCAGTACTTC.

The genes are TRBV2 and TRBJ1-1; a possible D gene is TRBD1 (6 bases). V dropped 5 bases and J dropped 5 bases, with 15 bases sitting between them. CDR1 SNHLY and CDR2 FYNNEI come from the germline V gene. The CDR3 is 14 residues long. The DNA of the CDR3 is TGTGCCAGCAGTCGGGGGGGGGCTGGTACTGAAGCTTTCTTT. Amino acids: CASSRGGAGTEAFF.

The rearrangement joins TRBV19 to TRBJ2-4; D perhaps matches TRBD2 (6 bases). V gave up 2 bases and J gave up 7 bases, with 15 bases separating them. The CDR3 totals 15 residues. Germline CDR1 reads LNHDA; CDR2 reads SQIVND (reference sequence). The CDR3 DNA reads as TGTGCCAGTAGTATACCTTACGGGGGTAAGAACATTCAGTACTTC. Its protein product is CASSIPYGGKNIQYF.